This T cell receptor beta chain was obtained from a study of shared clonotypes between healthy human individuals. Repertoires were generated with immunoSEQ multiplex PCR, while TCRdb's copy carries only in-frame clones and drops some. The table has roughly 700,000 clones, about 92% seen once. The CDR3 is 16 residues long. Germline V CDR1 and CDR2: ENHRY, SYGVKD. V shed 5 bases and J shed 3 bases, with 19 bases lying between them. This TCR was sampled from a man between 18 and 35 years old in good health. Some clones in this sample may be carry-over from other donors' samples. The rearrangement joins TRBV10-3 to TRBJ2-5, with D unresolved. The sequenced sample consisted of memory CD8+ T cells from PBMCs. Subset specified: CD45RO+ cells pooled with CCR7-negative TemRA cells. CDR3 bases: TGTGCCATCAGTCCCCGGTTAACCGACCCGGAAGAGACCCAGTACTTC. Protein product: CAISPRLTDPEETQYF.